Following are 15 T cell receptor beta chains from one sample sequenced in a study of blood T cell repertoires in COVID-19. The assay was immunoSEQ multiplex PCR, and TCRdb's table has in-frame clones only and misses some. In the table there are some 180,000 clones, around four fifths of which are singletons. Sequencing used peripheral blood. These receptors all stem from a woman aged 70-85 years who had recovered from COVID-19.

This chain links TRBV23-1 with TRBJ2-3, with a tentative D call TRBD2 (6 bases). TRBV23-1 is noted as an ORF with a role that remains uncertain. Trimming shortened V by 8 bases and J by 4 bases, and 31 bases separated the two germline ends. The CDR3 totals 19 residues. The CDR3 DNA sequence: TGCGCCAGCGCCGCAAAAACGGACTTTTCGGGGAGGAGGGCAGATACGCAGTATTTT. Translated: CASAAKTDFSGRRADTQYF.

This rearrangement joins TRBV10-3 to TRBJ2-3; possibly TRBD1 for D (7 bases). Looked up from germline, CDR1 is ENHRY and CDR2 is SYGVKD. The CDR3 is 16 residues long. Deletions cut 6 bases from V and 5 bases from J, with 21 bases between. Here the CDR3 reads CAIRDTGTEGGDTQYF. The CDR3, as DNA: TGTGCCATCAGGGACACCGGGACAGAGGGGGGAGATACGCAGTATTTT.

This clone was counted a few times. The chain recombines TRBV15 with TRBJ1-5; D is undetermined. Trimming left V 1 base short and J 7 bases short, with 14 bases between. This CDR3 is 15 amino acids long. The germline CDR1 and CDR2 sequences are LNHNV and YYDKDF (reference sequence). CDR3 region: CATSRAGSGGQPQHF. CDR3 coding DNA: TGTGCCACCAGCAGAGCTGGGTCCGGCGGGCAGCCCCAGCATTTT.

This chain links TRBV12-3 or TRBV12-4 with TRBJ1-1; TRBD1 agrees at 7 bases. J was trimmed by 11 bases and V by 4 bases; bases with no gene match: 4. This CDR3 is built from 11 residues. CDR3 nucleotides: TGTGCCAGCAGTTCGCCAGGGGGGGCTTTCTTT. Its protein product is CASSSPGGAFF.

V is TRBV5-1 and J is TRBJ2-2; D call uncertain. The CDR3 contains 14 residues. The ends were cut back, 3 bases at V and 0 bases at J, with 6 bases in the middle. CDR1 is SGHRS and CDR2 is YFSETQ in the germline V gene. The CDR3 DNA sequence: TGCGCCAGCAGCTCCCCGGCGAACACCGGGGAGCTGTTTTTT. Its protein is CASSSPANTGELFF.

V usage is TRBV2 and J usage is TRBJ2-1; a possible D gene is TRBD2 (7 bases). Germline V gene lookup returns CDR1 SNHLY and CDR2 FYNNEI. V was pared by 7 bases and J by 7 bases, with 20 bases between. The CDR3 has 15 residues. The CDR3, as DNA: TGTGCCAGCACACAGGGACTACGGACGGGGAATGAGCAGTTCTTC. This codes for CASTQGLRTGNEQFF.

The chain joins TRBV7-2 to TRBJ2-5; 7 bases fit TRBD2. The CDR3 contains 17 residues. Germline trimming cut 5 bases from V and 5 bases from J; bases unmatched to any gene: 17. The V gene's germline CDR1 is SGHTA and CDR2 FQGNSA. The chain's CDR3 is CASSPLGRLIGGETQYF. CDR3 in DNA: TGTGCCAGCAGCCCCTTGGGGAGGTTAATCGGGGGGGAGACCCAGTACTTC.

The V gene is TRBV18, the J gene TRBJ1-2; 9 positions match TRBD1. The CDR3 length is 14 residues. Trimming at V came to 2 bases and at J to 3 bases, leaving 1 base not matched to a gene. Germline values: CDR1 KGHSH, CDR2 LQKENI. For the CDR3, the DNA is TGTGCCAGCTCACCAAGACAGGGGGACTATGGCTACACCTTC. Translating it yields CASSPRQGDYGYTF.

CDR3 nucleotide sequence: TGTGCCAGCAGTGAAGCGGACTGGTATAGCAATCAGCCCCAGCATTTT. Encoded protein: CASSEADWYSNQPQHF. V gene TRBV6-1 combines with J gene TRBJ1-5; D unclear. The CDR3 has 16 residues. Germline CDR1 MNHNS, CDR2 SASEGT. V lost 0 bases, J lost 0 bases, and 9 bases lay in between.

The J gene is TRBJ1-2, the V gene TRBV7-9; 10 bases are shared with TRBD1. The germline V gene has CDR1 SEHNR and CDR2 FQNEAQ (reference sequence). The CDR3 sequence is 13 residues long. Losses at the gene ends were 5 bases for V and 8 bases for J; bases not matched to a gene: 5. The CDR3 region has the DNA TGTGCCAGCAGCCCCTGGGACAGGGGAGGCTACACCTTC. It translates to CASSPWDRGGYTF.

This chain links TRBV7-8 with TRBJ1-1, with D perhaps TRBD1 (5 bases). CDR1 is SGHVS and CDR2 is FQNEAQ in the germline V gene. V lost 6 bases and J 3 bases, leaving 11 bases between the germline ends. The CDR3 runs to 13 residues. The CDR3 DNA is TGTGCCAGCAGGGGGGGGGTACACACTGAAGCTTTCTTT. Protein product: CASRGGVHTEAFF.

This clone has only one observation. The rearrangement links TRBV10-1 to TRBJ2-3, with 8 nucleotides matching TRBD2. V was pared by 6 bases and J by 6 bases, with 11 bases of the junction left unmatched. CDR1 is WNHNN and CDR2 is SYGVQD in the germline V gene (reference sequence). CDR3 length: 15 residues. The CDR3 DNA sequence: TGCGCCAGCAGGGGCGAGCGGGAGCTTGAGGATACGCAGTATTTT. It translates to CASRGERELEDTQYF.

This chain uses TRBV19 with TRBJ2-2; D is undetermined. The CDR3 spans 15 residues. Trimming took off 3 bases at V and 7 bases at J, with 15 bases between the two ends. Germline V gives CDR1 LNHDA, CDR2 SQIVND (reference sequence). CDR3: CASSISPSLGGELFF. CDR3 in DNA: TGTGCCAGTAGTATTAGTCCTAGTCTCGGCGGGGAGCTGTTTTTT.

This clone was counted between two and nine times. This chain connects TRBV7-2 to TRBJ1-3, with 7 bases that match TRBD1. The CDR3 is 16 residues long. In germline, CDR1 is SGHTA, CDR2 FQGNSA. Unmatched junction bases numbered 7, after V lost 5 bases and J lost 0 bases. DNA of the CDR3: TGTGCCAGCAGCCGTTCCAGGGGGTACTCTGGAAACACCATATATTTT. Translation: CASSRSRGYSGNTIYF.

The chain joins TRBV4-2 to TRBJ2-1, with 11 bases lining up with TRBD2. Germline V gene lookup returns CDR1 LGHNA and CDR2 YNFKEQ. This CDR3 is 20 amino acids long. The V and J ends lost 4 bases and 7 bases, in that order; junction bases with no gene match: 21. The CDR3 nucleotides read TGTGCCAGCAGCCCCCCCCTTGGGTTAGTTGGGACTAGCGGCACGAATGAGCAGTTCTTC. Amino acids: CASSPPLGLVGTSGTNEQFF.